This T cell receptor (beta chain) was sequenced for a study of blood T cell repertoires in COVID-19. Looking at the study overall: Italy, Spain and the United States were the sources of the convalescent and acute COVID-19 samples.

Germline V gene data show CDR1 as LGHDT and CDR2 as YNNKEL (reference sequence). The V and J ends lost 3 bases and 12 bases, in that order; junction bases with no gene match: 5. The CDR3 consists of 15 residues. TCRdb's copy holds only in-frame clones and misses some; the assay was immunoSEQ multiplex PCR. The sample has about 290,000 clones; around four fifths are singletons. Sequencing input: peripheral blood. The J gene is TRBJ2-1, the V gene TRBV3-1 (or the pseudogene TRBV3-2); 16 bases map to TRBD2. This receptor was taken from a woman aged 45 to 65 with active or convalescent COVID-19. The CDR3 nucleotides are TGTGCCAGCAGCCAGGGACTAGCGGGAGGGCCGGGGCAGTTCTTC. Its translation is CASSQGLAGGPGQFF.